The subject of this entry is one T cell receptor (beta chain). What it binds is unknown. The source of the sample is a study of cytotoxic CD8 clonotypes in ibrutinib-treated CLL. Trimming cost V 1 base and J 2 bases; bases outside gene matches: 8. The CDR3 is 16 residues long. Germline CDR1 is LNHNV and CDR2 is YYDKDF (reference sequence). With sequencing, the targeted depth ranged from 1 in 200,000 to 1 in 1 million T cells. Assay used: immunoSEQ multiplex PCR; TCRdb lists only in-frame clones, some missing. The sample includes fewer than 300,000 clones, approximately 76% of them seen just once. Overall study findings and caveats: Baseline clonality exceeded age-matched healthy donors and tracked circulating CD8+ T-cell counts. Clonality increased at ibrutinib response, then returned toward baseline at progression. Public clonotypes, rarely seen, contracted or held steady on treatment.

This TCR came from a human donor with chronic lymphocytic leukemia. The source was PBMCs, collected at disease progression, from a patient treated with ibrutinib. The chain is built from TRBV15 and TRBJ2-7; 7 nucleotides agree with TRBD2. CDR3 nucleotides: TGTGCCACCAGCAGAGGTCCCCCAGCGGGACCCTACGAGCAGTACTTC. Encoded protein: CATSRGPPAGPYEQYF.